This TCR beta chain was observed in a study of cytomegalovirus exposure and HLA in healthy donors. Study results and caveats: In a later analysis, a genetic analysis reported fewer productive-TCR N-insertions in an Asian-associated ancestry cluster than the cohort average.

The CDR3 has 14 residues. Losses at the gene ends were 6 bases for V and 6 bases for J; bases not matched to a gene: 5. Germline CDR1 reads SEHNR; CDR2 reads FQNEAQ (reference sequence). This clone has a handful of counts. The antigen remains undetermined. 13 Jbeta primers and 60 Vbeta primers were used for the PCR. This table comes from immunoSEQ multiplex PCR, and its TCRdb copy is limited to in-frame clones, with some not included. The sample contains about 110,000 clones, around 80% of which appear only once. The specimen was PBMCs. This chain uses TRBV7-9 with TRBJ1-6; 7 nucleotides match TRBD1. This TCR came from a man in his fifties or sixties in good health and CMV-seronegative. The CDR3 DNA reads as TGTGCCAGCAGTCTAGGGACAGTTAATTCACCCCTCCACTTT. Encoded protein: CASSLGTVNSPLHF.